A single T cell receptor beta chain is shown here with its context. Its antigen is still unknown. Nothing much larger sits one base from this clone, and base qualities are not available. These data originate in a study of Ad26.COV2.S vaccination and SARS-CoV-2 variants (dated by TCRdb to the early 2020s). General notes on the study: Donors in the vaccine arm were drawn from COV1001, a multicentre, randomized, double-blind, placebo-controlled phase I-IIa trial testing Ad26.COV2.S in healthy adults. A total of 32 samples were included in the TCR-sequenced set, comprising around 19 Ad26.COV2.S vaccine recipients, 5 placebo recipients and 8 SARS-CoV-2 convalescent individuals. Trial participants were randomized into five groups of five: low-dose or high-dose Ad26.COV2.S given once or twice, or placebo on both occasions. Sequencing of the TCRbeta repertoire served to evaluate the specificity and breadth of SARS-CoV-2-reactive T cell receptors following Ad26.COV2.S vaccination. Dosing of Ad26.COV2.S was intramuscular, at either 5x10^10 or 1x10^11 viral particles, delivered as one shot or as two shots spaced 56 days apart. Blinding of investigators to trial group allocation was maintained during experiments and outcome assessment. Points the paper makes about the study in general: The study lacked the statistical power to compare responses across vaccine doses or regimens. Spike-specific TCR breadth was higher in Ad26.COV2.S recipients than in placebo recipients (P = 0.0014). According to the authors, total T cell responses may have been underestimated by the TCR breadth and depth analyses. After vaccination, substantial breadth of spike-specific CD8+ and CD4+ T cell responses was reported. Comparable non-spike TCR breadth was observed between vaccine and placebo recipients, consistent with only spike being contained in the vaccine.

The germline V gene sets CDR1 to SQVTM and CDR2 to ANQGSEA. The CDR3 covers 13 residues, taking in both the cysteine and the phenylalanine. The only DNA kept is the CDR3, 39 bases in frame from the first base. V loses 3 bases at its end and J loses 5 bases; junction bases beyond the gene matches: 4. The immunoSEQ Assay was the method used to sequence TCRbeta CDR3 regions. After extraction, genomic DNA underwent amplification by bias-controlled multiplex PCR, followed by high-throughput sequencing. The paper's data handling went like this. To quantify the absolute abundance of every unique TCRbeta CDR3 region, sequences were collapsed and filtered. T cell fraction was estimated by normalization of TCRbeta template counts to usable DNA, with usable DNA being measured through amplification of reference genes present in all nucleated cells. Repertoire TCRs were annotated as SARS-CoV-2-specific when V gene, CDR3 amino acid sequence and J gene were exactly matched to a known reactive TCR set. The reference SARS-CoV-2 TCR set was obtained from MIRA and was filtered for enrichment in COVID-19-positive ImmuneCODE repertoires, whereby public or cross-reactive TCRs were removed. Using the MIRA antigens, annotated TCRs were further analysed by specific ORF or by position within an ORF. Breadth was defined as annotated unique rearrangements over total unique productive rearrangements; depth was the summed frequency of those rearrangements. Group comparisons of TCR breadth used two-sided Wilcoxon rank-sum tests. The table comes from immuneACCESS by way of TCRdb, which keeps in-frame sequences with V and J called. Part of the clones is missing from these tables; in studies checked, under half for an unresolved V gene and the rest for unknown reasons. The DNA was the basis for D and trimming; V, J and clone size are from that table. Present in this sample are approximately 280,000 clones, around 87% of which were seen just once. The ten largest clones capture roughly 3.5% of the sample.

Per the publication, the treatment or condition label means: roughly 18 received Ad26.COV2.S at low or high dose, single or two shots; about 5 received placebo; per-sample allocation not given. Repertoires of vaccine and placebo recipients were sequenced from samples collected on day 63 after the first injection. In Cohort 1b, about two dozen adults aged 18-55 years were enrolled at a single site in Boston, USA, between 29 July and 7 August 2020. Ad26.COV2.S was a replication-incompetent adenovirus type 26 vector expressing a prefusion-stabilized SARS-CoV-2 spike protein from the original Wuhan strain.

The TCR comes from a person between 18 and 60 years old who received the Ad26.COV2.S COVID-19 vaccine or a placebo. Here the chain combines TRBV29-1 and TRBJ1-2; TRBD1 matches 9 bases in the middle. The sequencing used peripheral blood, collected in a trial of Ad26.COV2.S vaccine versus placebo. The CDR3 sequence is CSVDGQGYYGYTF. The nucleotide sequence is TGCAGCGTTGATGGACAGGGGTATTATGGCTACACCTTC.